This T cell receptor (beta chain) was found in a study of blood T cell repertoires in COVID-19. Study-wide background: Samples taken during acute and convalescent COVID-19 were collected in the United States, Italy and Spain. T cells, B-cell-depleted T cells, or PBMCs supplied cDNA or gDNA.

The CDR3 sequence is 12 residues long. Germline values: CDR1 SNHLY, CDR2 FYNNEI. Trimming cost V 4 bases and J 1 base, with 5 bases left between them. Authors' methods: Reference gene primer amplification in the assay estimated nucleated cell counts. The data were produced by immunoSEQ multiplex PCR, yet TCRdb's version contains in-frame clones alone and is incomplete. The V and J calls and the clone size are those of that table, but D and trimming were determined from the DNA. The data contain 140,000 to 150,000 clones, roughly 88% of them singletons. The sequenced material came from peripheral blood. J is TRBJ2-7 and V is TRBV2; D not resolved. The sequence came from a man in his 60s with active or convalescent COVID-19. CDR3 sequence (DNA): TGTGCCAGCAGTGCCACATCCTACGAGCAGTACTTC. The encoded protein is CASSATSYEQYF.